Below, one T cell receptor (beta chain) is given with its context. The antigen it recognizes is unknown. One base away there is no much larger clone; base qualities are not given. The immunoSEQ Assay, a bias-controlled multiplex PCR, was used to amplify TCRbeta CDR3 regions from genomic DNA. Per the original workflow: The number of nucleated cells in each sample was estimated by amplification of reference gene primers within the assay. To quantify the absolute abundance of each unique TCRbeta CDR3 rearrangement, sequence reads were collapsed and filtered. Productive Simpson clonality was computed per sample as the square root of Simpson's diversity index over productive rearrangements. The immuneACCESS repertoire file appears here via TCRdb, limited to in-frame rearrangements. These files lack a portion of the clones; in checked studies, under half of the deficit traces to unresolved V genes, and the cause of the others is not known. That table is the source of V, J and clone size, and D and trimming were worked out from the DNA. The sample contains about 240,000 clones, over 90% of them found a single time. Together, the top ten hold over 0.8% of the sample.

This record belongs to a study of blood T cell repertoires in COVID-19 (TCRdb year 2020). For the study in its entirety: The collaborator samples originated in the United States, Italy and Spain and spanned the acute and convalescent phases of COVID-19. The samples were drawn from the first 160 participants of the ongoing ImmuneRACE study and from over a thousand subjects provided by 6 global collaborators. Sample metadata almost always included a de-identified subject ID, COVID-19 status, age in years and sex. The repertoires were released in a freely available public database intended as a resource for research on the immune response to SARS-CoV-2. Deeply sampled blood TCRbeta repertoires from subjects exposed to, actively infected with, or recovered from COVID-19 were included in the dataset. HLA class I and class II types, where available, came from metadata supplied by the sample provider rather than from assay-based typing. The prospective study material was composed of cDNA or gDNA derived from T cells, B-cell-depleted T cells, or PBMCs.

What the research found in general, with its limitations: Clinical and demographic metadata were provided uncurated, with the amount varying by source and participant.

The CDR3 has 15 amino acids, counting the end cysteine and phenylalanine. Just CDR3 DNA is preserved here, 45 bases in frame from base 1. Trimming takes 5 bases from V and 1 base from J, and the germline ends sit 12 bases apart. As encoded in the germline V gene, CDR1 is MNHEY while CDR2 is SVGAGI. One collaborating source in Seattle enrolled patients during active infection and followed them longitudinally through the course of disease. Each collaborating institution followed its own protocols to collect whole blood in K2EDTA tubes. For TCRbeta analysis, collaborators shipped samples as frozen whole blood, isolated PBMCs, or DNA extracted from either of those sample types.

The chain employs TRBV6-5 and TRBJ1-5; the D gene remains uncertain. The specimen sequenced was peripheral blood. This sequence originates from a young man with COVID-19, enrolled during active disease. CDR3 loop: CASSLSGESNQPQHF. The nucleotides are TGTGCCAGCAGTCTCTCGGGAGAAAGCAATCAGCCCCAGCATTTT.